These T cell receptor beta chains were read from a single sample in a study of T cell responses to AZD1222 COVID-19 vaccine. Generated by immunoSEQ multiplex PCR, the TCRdb table keeps only in-frame clones and is missing some. The repertoire holds around 99,000 clones, with 89% as singletons. Specimen: peripheral blood, collected on day 0 of AZD1222 vaccination. The receptors stem from an adult in good health. The CDR3 runs from the conserved cysteine through the conserved F or W. D genes are given only for firm matches. Size is omitted from some rows. Given values are once, few, many or a class for expanded clones.

abundance: -; v_gene: TRBV9; j_gene: TRBJ1-6; d_gene: TRBD1; CDR3aa: CASSVFASGQGMNSPLHF; CDR3nt: TGTGCCAGCAGCGTCTTCGCCTCGGGACAGGGTATGAATTCACCCCTCCACTTT
abundance: -; v_gene: TRBV7-3; j_gene: TRBJ2-2; d_gene: TRBD1; CDR3aa: CASSPQGDTGELFF; CDR3nt: TGTGCCAGCAGCCCCCAGGGGGACACCGGGGAGCTGTTTTTT
abundance: -; v_gene: TRBV11-2; j_gene: TRBJ1-2; d_gene: -; CDR3aa: CASSLQGNYGYTF; CDR3nt: TGTGCCAGCAGCTTACAGGGTAACTATGGCTACACCTTC
abundance: -; v_gene: TRBV19; j_gene: TRBJ1-5; d_gene: -; CDR3aa: CASSMQEGVTQHF; CDR3nt: TGTGCCAGTAGTATGCAGGAGGGGGTGACCCAGCATTTT
abundance: once; v_gene: TRBV6-5; j_gene: TRBJ1-1; d_gene: -; CDR3aa: CASSLQSEGTEAFF; CDR3nt: TGTGCCAGCAGCCTACAGAGTGAAGGGACTGAAGCTTTCTTT
abundance: -; v_gene: TRBV28; j_gene: TRBJ2-3; d_gene: TRBD2; CDR3aa: CASSLLGLAGGNTDTQYF; CDR3nt: TGTGCCAGCAGTTTATTAGGCCTAGCGGGAGGTAACACAGATACGCAGTATTTT
abundance: -; v_gene: TRBV9; j_gene: TRBJ2-7; d_gene: TRBD1; CDR3aa: CASSVRDRGYYEQYF; CDR3nt: TGTGCCAGCAGCGTACGGGACAGGGGCTACTACGAGCAGTACTTC
abundance: once; v_gene: TRBV6-4; j_gene: TRBJ2-2; d_gene: -; CDR3aa: CASSDSGHPRTGELFF; CDR3nt: TGTGCCAGCAGTGACTCGGGACACCCACGAACCGGGGAGCTGTTTTTT
abundance: -; v_gene: TRBV2; j_gene: TRBJ2-5; d_gene: -; CDR3aa: CASRQEGETQYF; CDR3nt: TGTGCCAGCAGACAGGAGGGAGAGACCCAGTACTTC
abundance: once; v_gene: TRBV2; j_gene: TRBJ2-7; d_gene: -; CDR3aa: CASSVDRGHYEQYF; CDR3nt: TGTGCCAGCAGTGTGGACAGAGGACACTACGAGCAGTACTTC
abundance: -; v_gene: TRBV10-3; j_gene: TRBJ2-1; d_gene: TRBD1; CDR3aa: CAISESIQGSNYNEQFF; CDR3nt: TGTGCCATCAGTGAGTCGATACAGGGGTCCAACTACAATGAGCAGTTCTTC
abundance: -; v_gene: TRBV29-1; j_gene: TRBJ2-1; d_gene: -; CDR3aa: CSVGHNSGSYNEQFF; CDR3nt: TGCAGCGTAGGACATAACAGTGGCTCCTACAATGAGCAGTTCTTC
abundance: -; v_gene: TRBV28; j_gene: TRBJ1-2; d_gene: -; CDR3aa: CASRPYRGENYGYTF; CDR3nt: TGTGCCAGCAGACCTTACAGAGGCGAGAACTATGGCTACACCTTC
abundance: -; v_gene: TRBV7-9; j_gene: TRBJ1-3; d_gene: -; CDR3aa: CASSPNPDRSSGNTIYF; CDR3nt: TGTGCCAGCAGCCCAAATCCCGACAGGAGCTCTGGAAACACCATATATTTT
abundance: -; v_gene: TRBV5-6; j_gene: TRBJ1-2; d_gene: -; CDR3aa: CASSFGENYGYTF; CDR3nt: TGTGCCAGCAGCTTTGGAGAAAACTATGGCTACACCTTC
abundance: -; v_gene: TRBV3-1/TRBV3-2; j_gene: TRBJ1-3; d_gene: -; CDR3aa: CASSQGGGAKNTIYF; CDR3nt: TGTGCCAGCAGCCAAGGCGGGGGCGCGAAGAACACCATATATTTT